Below, 25 T cell receptor beta chains from the same sample are listed, as sequenced in a study of glioma-infiltrating T cells. TCR alpha and beta CDR3 regions were amplified from RNA using iRepertoire nested multiplex PCR. Via MiXCR, TCRdb re-called the multiplex PCR reads, giving one row per CDR3 protein. The table has some 160,000 distinct CDR3 sequences, around 40% seen once. The sequencing sample was made of glioma tissue, nonneoplastic brain tissue, or PBMCs (not recorded which). These TCRs come from a human donor with low-grade glioma or glioblastoma, undergoing nonglioma brain surgery, or in good health (not recorded which).

V is TRBV7-2 and J is TRBJ2-1; no reliable D call. Trimming stripped 3 bases from V and 2 bases from J, with 14 bases between. The CDR3 length is 16 residues. The germline gives CDR1 SGHTA, CDR2 FQGNSA. The DNA for the CDR3 is TGTGCCAGCAGCTTGGCCTATCCTGTTACCTACAATGAGCAGTTCTTC. Translating it yields CASSLAYPVTYNEQFF. Full variable domain (rest looked up from reference TRBV7-2 and TRBJ2-1): GAGVSQSPSNKVTEKGKDVELRCDPISGHTALYWYRQSLGQGLEFLIYFQGNSAPDKSGLPSDRFSAERTGGSVSTLTIQRTQQEDSAVYLCASSLAYPVTYNEQFFGPGTRLTVL.

As regards this clonotype: Just one base apart from a much larger clone, this may be a read error. The J gene is TRBJ2-7, the V gene TRBV19, with a tentative D call TRBD1 (6 bases). This CDR3 comprises 15 residues. Germline CDR1 and CDR2: LNHDA and SQIVND (reference sequence). The CDR3 coding sequence is TGTCCCAGTAGAGACCTAGGGACATCAAATTACGAGCAGTACTTC. Protein: CPSRDLGTSNYEQYF.

Ten or more counts support this clonotype. The V gene is TRBV6-1, the J gene TRBJ2-3; 10 bases line up with TRBD2. From germline, CDR1 is MNHNS and CDR2 SASEGT. The CDR3 is made up of 18 amino acids. V lost 9 bases, J lost 2 bases, and 17 bases stayed unmatched. The CDR3 here is CASKTSGTRYPPTDTQYF. The CDR3 DNA is TGTGCCAGTAAAACTAGCGGGACCAGATACCCCCCCACAGATACGCAGTATTTT.

Concerning this clonotype itself: This could be a read error, since a much larger clone is one nucleotide away. This CDR3 is missing its conserved last phenylalanine or tryptophan, likely due to a read error. The chain recombines TRBV20-1 with TRBJ2-3; D perhaps matches TRBD2 (6 bases). CDR1 and CDR2 (germline): DFQATT, SNEGSKA (reference sequence). The CDR3 is 14 residues long. The V end lost 6 bases, the J end lost 2 bases, and 15 bases lay between the germline ends. Written as DNA, the CDR3 is TGCAGTGCAGCAGGTAGCGGAAACACAGATACGCAGTATTAT. This sequence encodes CSAAGSGNTDTQYY.

The table lists this clonotype with a few counts. This chain uses TRBV28 with TRBJ2-1; 8 bases fit TRBD2. This CDR3 is built from 15 residues. Germline V gene data show CDR1 as MDHEN and CDR2 as SYDVKM. The V and J ends lost 8 bases and 3 bases, in that order; junction bases with no gene match: 9. In DNA, the CDR3 is TGTGCCAGCTTTCGAGCGGGAGAACGCTACAATGAGCAGTTCTTC. This encodes CASFRAGERYNEQFF.

The chain carries TRBV10-3 and TRBJ2-1, with 11 bases fitting TRBD2. Germline V lookup: CDR1 ENHRY, CDR2 SYGVKD. The CDR3 consists of 19 residues. V lost 6 bases to trimming and J lost 0 bases; unmatched junction nucleotides: 13. The CDR3: CAIRPTSGSPDNSYNEQFF. CDR3 bases: TGTGCCATCAGGCCCACTAGCGGGAGCCCCGATAACTCCTACAATGAGCAGTTCTTC.

Comments on this clonotype: A single base separates this from a much larger clone, so it may be a read error. V is TRBV7-2 and J is TRBJ1-5, with 8 bases aligning to TRBD1. CDR3 length equals 14 residues. V lost 5 bases, J lost 6 bases, and 6 bases stayed unmatched. In germline, CDR1 is SGHTA, CDR2 FQGNSA. The CDR3 sequence is CASSQDRVTQPQHF. The CDR3 nucleotides read TGTGCCAGCAGCCAGGACAGGGTTACTCAGCCCCAGCATTTT.

On this clonotype: This may arise from a read error, as a much more abundant clone is one base away. V gene TRBV6-2 or TRBV6-3 combines with J gene TRBJ2-7; D ambiguous. The CDR3 contains 14 residues. Trimming left V 6 bases short and J 1 base short, with 13 bases between. Per the germline V gene, CDR1 is MNHEY and CDR2 is SVGEGT. This CDR3 reads CASRKYRPSYEQYF. The CDR3 DNA is TGTGCCAGCAGGAAATACAGACCATCCTACGAGCAGTACTTC.

This clonotype was observed once. One end of the junction is discordant with germline, which a read error may explain. The chain joins TRBV7-7 to TRBJ2-7; D might be TRBD2 (6 bases). Germline CDR1 and CDR2: SSHAT and FNYEAQ (reference sequence). CDR3 length equals 14 residues. The CDR3 DNA follows: TGTGCCAGCAGCTCCGGGACTCGCCCTTCCGAGCCGTACTTC. Amino acid sequence: CASSSGTRPSEPYF.

The chain carries TRBV3-1 and TRBJ1-2; D possibly corresponds to TRBD1 (5 bases). Per germline, CDR1 LGHDT and CDR2 YNNKEL (reference sequence). The CDR3 runs 12 residues. V was clipped by 1 base and J by 11 bases, with 11 bases between them. CDR3 amino acids: CASSQGGQGYTF. The CDR3 DNA reads as TGTGCCAGCAGCCAAGGCGGCCAGGGATACACCTTC.

About this clonotype: This clone may be a read error of a much larger clone one base away. The chain joins TRBV28 to TRBJ1-1, with 7 bases aligning to TRBD1. V gave up 6 bases and J gave up 5 bases; unmatched junction bases: 12. The germline V gene has CDR1 MDHEN and CDR2 SYDVKM. The CDR3 runs 15 residues. CDR3 sequence reads: CASRSQGTRVTEAFF. DNA of the CDR3: TGTGCCAGCAGATCACAGGGGACTAGAGTAACTGAAGCTTTCTTT.

Only a few counts were recorded for this clonotype. The chain links TRBV24-1 to TRBJ1-2; TRBD1 matches at 10 bases. V dropped 4 bases and J dropped 0; count of bases not matched to a gene: 4. This CDR3 is built from 16 residues. In germline, CDR1 is KGHDR, CDR2 SFDVKD. CDR3 loop: CATSDPTGGTNYGYTF. CDR3 coding DNA: TGTGCCACCAGTGACCCGACAGGGGGCACTAACTATGGCTACACCTTC.

This clonotype has a single count. Its ends do not fully match the called genes, so a read error is possible. The gene calls are TRBV28 and TRBJ1-2; D possibly corresponds to TRBD1 (5 bases). The CDR3 spans 13 residues. Germline CDR1 reads MDHEN; CDR2 reads SYDVKM. CDR3 region: CASSYVRGAGYTF. Here the CDR3 DNA reads TGTGCCAGCAGTTACGTAAGGGGAGCCGGCTACACCTTT.

This clonotype was observed once. This may be a read error, as it is one base from a much larger clone. CDR3 in amino acids: CASSCPTSGRDEQYF. The CDR3 region has the DNA TGTGCCAGCAGTTGCCCCACTAGCGGGAGAGACGAGCAGTACTTC. The V gene is TRBV27, the J gene TRBJ2-7; the match to TRBD2 covers 11 bases. The J segment lost 5 bases and the V segment lost 4 bases, leaving 7 bases of the junction unmatched. CDR1 is MNHEY and CDR2 is SMNVEV in the germline V gene (reference sequence). The CDR3 contains 15 residues.

A word on this clonotype: The junction departs from the called germline gene at one end, perhaps through a read error. V and J are TRBV2 and TRBJ2-7; TRBD1 aligns across 7 bases. This CDR3 has 13 residues. Germline V gives CDR1 SNHLY, CDR2 FYNNEI. CDR3 coding DNA: TGTGCCAGTATCCGGGACAGCTCCCACGAGCAGTACTTC. Translating gives CASIRDSSHEQYF.

A few counts support this clonotype. This chain joins TRBV7-2 and TRBJ2-3; 15 bases agree with TRBD2. Germline CDR1 and CDR2: SGHTA and FQGNSA. CDR3 length: 17 amino acids. V was clipped by 3 bases and J by 0 bases; unmatched bases: 1. This CDR3 reads CASSFGLAGGSTDTQYF. CDR3 DNA: TGTGCCAGCAGCTTCGGACTAGCGGGAGGGAGCACAGATACGCAGTATTTT. The full variable domain, in which reference TRBV7-2 and TRBJ2-3 provide the parts outside the CDR3, is GAGVSQSPSNKVTEKGKDVELRCDPISGHTALYWYRQSLGQGLEFLIYFQGNSAPDKSGLPSDRFSAERTGGSVSTLTIQRTQQEDSAVYLCASSFGLAGGSTDTQYFGPGTRLTVL.

With respect to this clonotype: A much more abundant neighbour one base away suggests this may be a read error. The CDR3 DNA is TGTGCCAGCAGCCCAACCGCGGACCATATGTCGAATGAGCAGTTCTTC. Its translation is CASSPTADHMSNEQFF. The V and J genes are TRBV28 and TRBJ2-1, with D hard to call. This CDR3 has 16 amino acids. V lost 6 bases, J lost 7 bases, and 22 bases lay in between. Germline loops: CDR1 MDHEN, CDR2 SYDVKM.

V is TRBV29-1 and J is TRBJ1-5; the D gene is possibly TRBD1 (6 bases). Germline V CDR1 and CDR2: SQVTM, ANQGSEA. The CDR3 runs to 12 residues. V lost 4 bases and J 8 bases, leaving 12 bases between the germline ends. The CDR3 region is CSVGGQNKPQHF. For the CDR3, the DNA is TGCAGCGTTGGGGGGCAGAATAAGCCCCAGCATTTT.

The sample holds a few counts of this clonotype. The chain combines TRBV3-1 with TRBJ2-3; 11 nucleotides agree with TRBD2. CDR1 is LGHDT, CDR2 YNNKEL, per germline (reference sequence). CDR3 size: 17 residues. With V trimmed by 0 bases and J by 2 bases, 4 bases remained unmatched. CDR3 region: CASSQDLAGGVTDTQYF. Written as DNA, the CDR3 is TGTGCCAGCAGCCAAGATCTAGCGGGAGGCGTCACAGATACGCAGTATTTT.

The chain employs TRBV7-6 and TRBJ1-6, with 9 bases lining up with TRBD1. The CDR3 contains 15 residues. The trim removed 5 bases at V and 4 bases at J, leaving 3 bases unmatched. In germline, CDR1 is SGHVS, CDR2 FNYEAQ. The CDR3 region has the DNA TGTGCCAGCAGCCGACAGGGGGGATATAATTCACCCCTCCACTTT. Translating gives CASSRQGGYNSPLHF.

This sequence joins TRBV14 and TRBJ1-1, with 11 bases aligning to TRBD1. The V segment lost 7 bases and the J segment 0 bases; nucleotides outside the gene matches: 10. The germline gives CDR1 SGHDN, CDR2 FVKESK. The CDR3 sequence is 17 residues long. The CDR3 DNA is TGTGCCAGCATGGAGTGGGGACAGGGGGACTTGAACACTGAAGCTTTCTTT. It specifies CASMEWGQGDLNTEAFF.

The V call is TRBV7-2, the J call TRBJ1-5, with TRBD1 identical over 7 bases. This CDR3 spans 16 amino acids. Trimming at V came to 3 bases and at J to 2 bases, leaving 7 bases not matched to a gene. Germline loops: CDR1 SGHTA, CDR2 FQGNSA. The CDR3 nucleotides are TGTGCCAGCAGCTTTGGGACAGTTGGCGGCAATCAGCCCCAGCATTTT. This codes for CASSFGTVGGNQPQHF. The full variable domain, in which reference TRBV7-2 and TRBJ1-5 provide the parts outside the CDR3, is GAGVSQSPSNKVTEKGKDVELRCDPISGHTALYWYRQSLGQGLEFLIYFQGNSAPDKSGLPSDRFSAERTGGSVSTLTIQRTQQEDSAVYLCASSFGTVGGNQPQHFGDGTRLSIL.

The chain uses TRBV7-2 and TRBJ2-5, with D possibly matching TRBD2 (5 bases). CDR3 length equals 16 residues. Germline V gene lookup returns CDR1 SGHTA and CDR2 FQGNSA. V was trimmed by 3 bases and J by 5 bases, leaving 19 bases between them. This chain's CDR3 is CASSFSADPTFETQYF. CDR3 sequence (DNA): TGTGCCAGCAGCTTTTCAGCGGACCCCACGTTCGAGACCCAGTACTTC.

Here the CDR3 reads CASSPPKEGVYEQYF. In nucleotides, the CDR3 is TGTGCCAGCTCACCACCGAAGGAGGGGGTCTACGAGCAGTACTTC. The chain uses TRBV18 and TRBJ2-7; tentatively, D is TRBD1 or TRBD2 (6 bases each). V lost 0 bases and J 3 bases, leaving 12 bases between the germline ends. CDR1 and CDR2 from the germline V gene are KGHSH and LQKENI. This CDR3 spans 15 amino acids.

This clonotype occurred a few times. The rearrangement links TRBV7-9 to TRBJ2-1; 10 positions match TRBD1. From germline, CDR1 is SEHNR and CDR2 FQNEAQ (reference sequence). With V trimmed by 5 bases and J by 3 bases, 7 bases remained unmatched. This CDR3 comprises 16 residues. The CDR3 nucleotides are TGTGCCAGCAGCCATACCGACAGGGGGCTCTACAATGAGCAGTTCTTC. Its translation: CASSHTDRGLYNEQFF.